A single sample is the source of the 18 T cell receptor beta chains below, sequenced in a study of OX40 agonist ivuxolimab in advanced cancers. Repertoires were generated with immunoSEQ multiplex PCR, while TCRdb's copy carries only in-frame clones and drops some. The sample has tens of thousands of clones, around 87% seen once. Material: CD4+ or CD8+ T cells sorted from blood, obtained in a trial of the OX40 agonist ivuxolimab. Every receptor here comes from an adult with an advanced solid tumor such as melanoma, head and neck, liver or kidney cancer.

The CDR3 loop is CASSEYGNLDHEQYV. CDR3 nucleotide sequence: TGTGCCAGCAGTGAATACGGGAATTTAGACCACGAGCAGTACGTC. The V and J genes are TRBV6-1 and TRBJ2-7; TRBD2 is a possible D gene (5 bases). V was shortened by 2 bases and J by 5 bases, with 16 bases between the two germline ends. CDR3 length: 15 amino acids. Germline V lookup: CDR1 MNHNS, CDR2 SASEGT.

The CDR3 is CASSQDWASGTRNEQFF. CDR3 nucleotide sequence: TGTGCCAGCAGCCAAGATTGGGCTAGCGGGACTCGGAATGAGCAGTTCTTC. The chain employs TRBV14 and TRBJ2-1; TRBD2 agrees at 9 bases. This CDR3 region has 17 residues. The J segment lost 7 bases and the V segment lost 0 bases, leaving 10 bases of the junction unmatched. In germline, CDR1 is SGHDN, CDR2 FVKESK.

This sequence joins TRBV5-6 and TRBJ2-7; 10 nucleotides align to TRBD1. Losses at the gene ends were 4 bases for V and 6 bases for J; bases not matched to a gene: 7. Germline V gene lookup returns CDR1 SGHDT and CDR2 YYEEEE. This CDR3 region has 14 residues. This chain's CDR3 is CASSDGTGVFEQYV. The CDR3 nucleotides are TGTGCCAGCAGCGACGGGACAGGGGTTTTCGAGCAGTACGTC.

The chain is built from TRBV18 and TRBJ2-5, with unresolved D. The CDR3 has 13 residues. Germline V gives CDR1 KGHSH, CDR2 LQKENI. V was cut by 6 bases and J by 11 bases, with 19 bases left in between. As DNA, the CDR3 is TGTGCCAGCTCGTCCGAAAACCCGCCTATACAGTACTTC. Encoded protein: CASSSENPPIQYF. Using reference TRBV18 and TRBJ2-5 for the parts outside the CDR3, the full variable domain is NAGVMQNPRHLVRRRGQEARLRCSPMKGHSHVYWYRQLPEEGLKFMVYLQKENIIDESGMPKERFSAEFPKEGPSILRIQQVVRGDSAAYFCASSSENPPIQYFGPGTRLLVL.

The rearrangement links TRBV6-5 to TRBJ1-1; D is possibly TRBD1 (6 bases). With 2 bases removed from V and 8 bases from J, the gap between germline ends came to 15 bases. CDR1 MNHEY and CDR2 SVGAGI come from the germline V gene. This CDR3 has 14 residues. CDR3 in amino acids: CASSYGDRTVEAFF. DNA for the CDR3: TGTGCCAGCAGTTACGGTGACAGGACCGTCGAAGCTTTCTTT.

The V call is TRBV6-6, the J call TRBJ1-2; a possible D gene is TRBD1 (5 bases). V was clipped by 8 bases and J by 4 bases, with 17 bases between them. The germline CDR1 and CDR2 sequences are MNHNY and SVGAGI (reference sequence). The CDR3 has 14 amino acids. The DNA for the CDR3 is TGTGCCAGCCCCCCTTTCAGGCAGGGCTATGGCTACACCTTC. Translating gives CASPPFRQGYGYTF.

The chain is built from TRBV19 and TRBJ1-3; 8 nucleotides match TRBD1. With V trimmed by 2 bases and J by 3 bases, 6 bases remained unmatched. Germline lookup yields CDR1 LNHDA and CDR2 SQIVND (reference sequence). This CDR3 is built from 16 residues. CDR3 loop: CASSIPRTGFGNTIYF. The DNA of the CDR3 is TGTGCCAGTAGTATACCGCGGACAGGGTTTGGAAACACCATATATTTT.

This clone has just one count. V is TRBV2 and J is TRBJ2-1; 9 bases line up with TRBD2. Germline V gives CDR1 SNHLY, CDR2 FYNNEI. The CDR3 consists of 16 residues. With V trimmed by 6 bases and J by 8 bases, 14 bases remained unmatched. Here the CDR3 reads CASRARKAGGADEQFF. The CDR3 DNA reads as TGTGCCAGCAGAGCCAGAAAGGCGGGGGGGGCCGATGAGCAGTTCTTC.

This clone was found a few times. This chain joins TRBV7-2 and TRBJ1-6; D is unresolved. Germline V gene sequence: CDR1 SGHTA, CDR2 FQGNSA. This CDR3 is built from 13 residues. V was pared by 3 bases and J by 7 bases, with 7 bases between. CDR3 DNA sequence: TGTGCCAGCAGCTTGGGTGGAAATTCACCCCTCCACTTT. Amino acid sequence: CASSLGGNSPLHF.

In its sample, this clone was seen once. The chain combines TRBV19 with TRBJ1-2; D not resolved. Germline CDR1 reads LNHDA; CDR2 reads SQIVND (reference sequence). V lost 5 bases and J 7 bases, leaving 20 bases between the germline ends. The length of the CDR3 is 15 residues. The CDR3 region has the DNA TGTGCCAGTAGTCCTAGACACCGTCCGGTGAGTGGCTACACCTTC. Translated, it gives CASSPRHRPVSGYTF.

The rearrangement links TRBV5-1 to TRBJ1-4, with 8 positions matching TRBD1. Germline values: CDR1 SGHRS, CDR2 YFSETQ. This CDR3 comprises 17 residues. V gave up 3 bases and J gave up 7 bases; unmatched junction bases: 14. The CDR3 sequence: CASSSIKTGTGGEKLFF. The CDR3 DNA reads TGCGCCAGCAGCTCAATAAAAACCGGGACAGGAGGTGAAAAACTGTTTTTT.

This sequence joins TRBV6-5 and TRBJ1-2, with 7 nucleotides matching TRBD1. CDR3 length: 14 amino acids. Germline V lookup: CDR1 MNHEY, CDR2 SVGAGI. J lost 7 bases, V lost 4 bases, and 9 bases had no gene match. CDR3 nucleotides: TGTGCCAGCAGTTTTACCGGGACAGCCCGTGGCTACACCTTC. As protein: CASSFTGTARGYTF.

This chain joins TRBV7-2 and TRBJ2-7; 10 nucleotides agree with TRBD1. This CDR3 has 14 amino acids. Germline V lookup: CDR1 SGHTA, CDR2 FQGNSA. With 7 bases clipped from V and 4 bases from J, the junction kept 7 bases outside the gene matches. CDR3 sequence: CASNKLGQGYEQYF. CDR3 nucleotide sequence: TGTGCCAGCAACAAATTGGGACAGGGGTACGAGCAGTACTTC. The variable domain in full, completed from reference TRBV7-2 and TRBJ2-7, reads GAGVSQSPSNKVTEKGKDVELRCDPISGHTALYWYRQSLGQGLEFLIYFQGNSAPDKSGLPSDRFSAERTGGSVSTLTIQRTQQEDSAVYLCASNKLGQGYEQYFGPGTRLTVT.

The J gene is TRBJ1-1, the V gene TRBV7-8; D is uncertain. Per the germline V gene, CDR1 is SGHVS and CDR2 is FQNEAQ. The CDR3 loop spans 13 amino acids. The germline V and J ends were trimmed by 2 bases and 8 bases, with 12 bases remaining between them. The CDR3 DNA reads as TGTGCCAGCAGCTTACGGGCAGGTATAGAAGCTTTCTTT. Protein: CASSLRAGIEAFF. Full variable domain (rest looked up from reference TRBV7-8 and TRBJ1-1): GAGVSQSPRYKVAKRGQDVALRCDPISGHVSLFWYQQALGQGPEFLTYFQNEAQLDKSGLPSDRFFAERPEGSVSTLKIQRTQQEDSAVYLCASSLRAGIEAFFGQGTRLTVV.

The chain combines TRBV6-6 with TRBJ1-1; D gene uncertain. CDR1 is MNHNY and CDR2 is SVGAGI in the germline V gene (reference sequence). This CDR3 region has 13 residues. V shed 8 bases and J shed 6 bases, with 16 bases lying between them. The CDR3 reads CASAVGFVAEAFF. The CDR3 DNA is TGTGCCAGCGCGGTGGGTTTTGTTGCTGAAGCTTTCTTT.

This clone has just one count. The V call is TRBV14, the J call TRBJ1-1; 7 nucleotides line up with TRBD1. Germline V lookup: CDR1 SGHDN, CDR2 FVKESK. The CDR3 runs 15 residues. Germline trimming cut 0 bases from V and 5 bases from J; bases unmatched to any gene: 6. The chain's CDR3 is CASSQDTRGITEAFF. CDR3 in DNA: TGTGCCAGCAGCCAAGATACCAGGGGGATAACTGAAGCTTTCTTT.

V usage is TRBV28 and J usage is TRBJ2-2; TRBD1 agrees at 9 bases. The V and J ends lost 2 bases and 4 bases, in that order; junction bases with no gene match: 8. Per the germline V gene, CDR1 is MDHEN and CDR2 is SYDVKM. The CDR3 runs 17 residues. The CDR3 spells CASSLIIRTGVTGELFF. The CDR3 DNA is TGTGCCAGCAGTTTAATCATCAGGACAGGGGTCACCGGGGAGCTGTTTTTT.

The chain uses TRBV18 and TRBJ2-2; tentative D call: TRBD1 (5 bases). Germline CDR1 KGHSH, CDR2 LQKENI. The V end lost 1 base, the J end lost 1 base, and 7 bases lay between the germline ends. CDR3 length: 15 amino acids. The CDR3, as DNA: TGTGCCAGCTCACCACGACAGAAGAACACCGGGGAGCTGTTTTTT. This sequence encodes CASSPRQKNTGELFF.